The 19 T cell receptor beta chains given below trace back to one sample, sequenced in a study of blood T cell repertoires in COVID-19. TCRdb keeps only in-frame clones here, not all; method: immunoSEQ multiplex PCR. This sample has a few hundred thousand clones; around four fifths occur once, and the top ten carry around 20%. Input material: peripheral blood. These receptors came from a man aged 25-45 years with active or convalescent COVID-19.

The genes are TRBV2 and TRBJ1-4; 8 bases align to TRBD1. Germline V gives CDR1 SNHLY, CDR2 FYNNEI. The CDR3 has 14 amino acids. V was clipped by 6 bases and J by 5 bases; unmatched bases: 5. CDR3 sequence reads: CASRLDRENEKLFF. The DNA of the CDR3 is TGTGCCAGCAGACTGGACAGGGAAAATGAAAAACTGTTTTTT.

The chain uses TRBV7-9 and TRBJ2-1, with D possibly TRBD1 on 5 matching bases. Germline assignment: CDR1 SEHNR and CDR2 FQNEAQ (reference sequence). The germline V and J ends were trimmed by 5 bases and 3 bases, with 8 bases remaining between them. The CDR3 covers 13 residues. Here the CDR3 reads CASSGDSYNEQFF. For the CDR3, the DNA is TGTGCCAGCAGCGGCGACAGCTACAATGAGCAGTTCTTC. The whole variable domain, remainder taken from reference TRBV7-9 and TRBJ2-1, is DTGVSQNPRHKITKRGQNVTFRCDPISEHNRLYWYRQTLGQGPEFLTYFQNEAQLEKSRLLSDRFSAERPKGSFSTLEIQRTEQGDSAMYLCASSGDSYNEQFFGPGTRLTVL.

With respect to this clone: Within the sample, other DNA sequences also encode this same CDR3. The chain recombines TRBV11-1 with TRBJ2-1; 9 bases line up with TRBD2. V gave up 1 base and J gave up 10 bases; unmatched junction bases: 5. The CDR3 length is 14 residues. From germline, CDR1 is SGHAT and CDR2 FQDESV (reference sequence). CDR3 loop: CASSLGREGGEQFF. The CDR3 region has the DNA TGTGCCAGCAGCTTAGGGCGGGAGGGGGGGGAGCAGTTCTTC.

The CDR3 nucleotides are TGTGCCAGCAGCCAAGATAAGGGAGCGGGGCCGAACACCGGGGAGCTGTTTTTT. This gives the protein CASSQDKGAGPNTGELFF. This chain connects TRBV14 to TRBJ2-2, with TRBD2 identical over 7 bases. V lost 0 bases to trimming and J lost 0 bases; unmatched junction nucleotides: 7. Germline lookup yields CDR1 SGHDN and CDR2 FVKESK. The length of the CDR3 is 18 residues. Looking up the rest from reference TRBV14 and TRBJ2-2 gives the full variable domain: EAGVTQFPSHSVIEKGQTVTLRCDPISGHDNLYWYRRVMGKEIKFLLHFVKESKQDESGMPNNRFLAERTGGTYSTLKVQPAELEDSGVYFCASSQDKGAGPNTGELFFGEGSRLTVL.

V and J are TRBV5-6 and TRBJ1-1, with 8 bases that match TRBD1. The CDR3 contains 14 residues. After removal of 4 bases from V and 11 bases from J, the junction contained 13 bases not matched to a gene. The germline V gene has CDR1 SGHDT and CDR2 YYEEEE. The CDR3 DNA is TGTGCCAGCAGCCGTGGGACAGGTGGGTTTTCGGCTTTCTTT. Translating gives CASSRGTGGFSAFF.

This chain links TRBV7-3 with TRBJ2-7, with 13 positions matching TRBD2. With 7 bases clipped from V and 2 bases from J, the junction kept 14 bases outside the gene matches. CDR1 is SGHTA and CDR2 is FQGTGA in the germline V gene. The CDR3 runs to 18 residues. The CDR3 sequence is CASTLAGGAVTTPYEQYF. In DNA, the CDR3 is TGTGCCAGCACACTAGCGGGGGGGGCCGTCACCACTCCCTACGAGCAGTACTTC.

The rearrangement joins TRBV7-2 to TRBJ1-6; D call uncertain. V was trimmed by 3 bases and J by 7 bases, leaving 10 bases between them. Germline V gene lookup returns CDR1 SGHTA and CDR2 FQGNSA. The CDR3 length is 14 residues. The CDR3 DNA reads as TGTGCCAGCAGCTTTGAATCCGGGAATTCACCCCTCCACTTT. This codes for CASSFESGNSPLHF.

The chain combines TRBV7-9 with TRBJ2-7, with D possibly matching TRBD1 (5 bases). The CDR3 is 13 amino acids. V dropped 5 bases and J dropped 3 bases, with 11 bases sitting between them. Per the germline V gene, CDR1 is SEHNR and CDR2 is FQNEAQ (reference sequence). CDR3: CASSEDTHYEQYF. CDR3 DNA: TGTGCCAGCAGCGAGGACACCCACTACGAGCAGTACTTC.

This rearrangement joins TRBV11-2 to TRBJ2-3, with D maybe TRBD1 (5 bases). Germline values: CDR1 SGHAT, CDR2 FQNNGV. Trimming took 5 bases from V and 5 from J, leaving 17 bases between them. The CDR3 extends over 15 amino acids. The CDR3 nucleotides are TGTGCCAGCAGCCCCGGTGCAGGGATTAAAGATACGCAGTATTTT. It translates to CASSPGAGIKDTQYF. The full variable domain, completed using reference TRBV11-2 and TRBJ2-3, is EAGVAQSPRYKIIEKRQSVAFWCNPISGHATLYWYQQILGQGPKLLIQFQNNGVVDDSQLPKDRFSAERLKGVDSTLKIQPAKLEDSAVYLCASSPGAGIKDTQYFGPGTRLTVL.

This clone was found once. The CDR3 DNA follows: TGTGCCAGCAGTTCCGGACTAGCCGCAGATACGCAGTATTTT. Translated: CASSSGLAADTQYF. This sequence joins TRBV27 and TRBJ2-3, with 8 bases that match TRBD2. The CDR3 length is 14 residues. The V gene end was trimmed by 4 bases and the J gene end by 4 bases; junction bases not matched to a gene: 4. The V gene's germline CDR1 is MNHEY and CDR2 SMNVEV (reference sequence).

This clone was picked up one time. CDR3 sequence (DNA): TGTGCCAGCAGCCAAGGGACTAGCGGGAGGACCGGGGAGCTGTTTTTT. It is translated as CASSQGTSGRTGELFF. V and J are TRBV3-1 (or the pseudogene TRBV3-2) and TRBJ2-2; 14 nucleotides align to TRBD2. Unmatched junction bases numbered 0, after V lost 1 base and J lost 5 bases. Germline V gene data show CDR1 as LGHDT and CDR2 as YNNKEL (reference sequence). The CDR3 spans 16 residues.

The V call is TRBV13, the J call TRBJ1-5, with unresolved D. This CDR3 contains 13 residues. Germline V gene lookup returns CDR1 PRHDT and CDR2 FYEKMQ (reference sequence). Trimming shortened V by 0 bases and J by 6 bases, and 6 bases separated the two germline ends. Here the CDR3 reads CASSLGGVQPQHF. In nucleotides, the CDR3 is TGTGCCAGCAGCTTAGGCGGAGTTCAGCCCCAGCATTTT.

As DNA, the CDR3 is TGTGCCAGCAGCAAGTGGGGGCCTATAGCGGGAGGGAGCTCCTACAATGAGCAGTTCTTC. It encodes CASSKWGPIAGGSSYNEQFF. This rearrangement joins TRBV21-1 to TRBJ2-1; the DNA was not compared with TRBD2, the D call given in the table. TRBV21-1 is a pseudogene locus. CDR3 size: 20 residues.

This clone was counted only a few times. The chain employs TRBV25-1 and TRBJ2-7, with D perhaps TRBD1 (8 bases). Trimming removed 6 bases from V and 3 bases from J, with 18 bases in between. The CDR3 covers 15 residues. Germline assignment: CDR1 MGHDK and CDR2 SYGVNS. CDR3 sequence reads: CASRSDRGLIYEQYF. As DNA, the CDR3 is TGTGCCAGCAGGAGCGACAGGGGACTAATCTACGAGCAGTACTTC.

The gene calls are TRBV18 and TRBJ1-2; TRBD1 matches at 8 bases. This CDR3 has 14 residues. The germline gives CDR1 KGHSH, CDR2 LQKENI. The J segment lost 4 bases and the V segment lost 2 bases, leaving 3 bases of the junction unmatched. This CDR3 reads CASSPSGGSYGYTF. CDR3 nucleotide sequence: TGTGCCAGCTCACCATCAGGGGGCAGCTATGGCTACACCTTC.

This chain connects TRBV11-2 to TRBJ2-7, with TRBD1 matching 9 bases. Germline CDR1 reads SGHAT; CDR2 reads FQNNGV. Trimming at V came to 2 bases and at J to 3 bases, leaving 14 bases not matched to a gene. This CDR3 has 18 amino acids. The CDR3 region has the DNA TGTGCCAGCAGCTTAACGAATTCGGGACAGGGAGTCTTCTACGAGCAGTACTTC. Protein product: CASSLTNSGQGVFYEQYF.

This clone occurred a few times. The chain recombines TRBV24-1 with TRBJ1-5; 7 bases are shared with TRBD1. J was trimmed by 0 bases and V by 3 bases; bases with no gene match: 4. This CDR3 region has 16 residues. From germline, CDR1 is KGHDR and CDR2 SFDVKD. CDR3 sequence reads: CATSDGRQGSNQPQHF. The CDR3 DNA is TGTGCCACCAGTGATGGGAGACAGGGTAGCAATCAGCCCCAGCATTTT.

J is TRBJ1-1 and V is TRBV29-1; 7 bases line up with TRBD1. The CDR3 length is 14 residues. From germline, CDR1 is SQVTM and CDR2 ANQGSEA. V shed 0 bases and J 8 bases; nucleotides not matched to a gene: 9. The CDR3 nucleotides are TGCAGCGTTGAAGACCCGACAGGGACTTCCGAAGCTTTCTTT. Protein product: CSVEDPTGTSEAFF.

The gene calls are TRBV6-4 and TRBJ2-1; 13 positions agree with TRBD2. The germline gives CDR1 MRHNA, CDR2 SNTAGT. V lost 5 bases to trimming and J lost 9 bases; unmatched junction nucleotides: 7. CDR3 size: 15 residues. The CDR3, as DNA: TGTGCCAGCAGTCCCGGACTAGCGGGAGTGAGTGAGCAGTTCTTC. Its translation: CASSPGLAGVSEQFF.